This is a list of T cell receptor beta chains from one sample in a study of cytomegalovirus exposure and HLA in healthy donors. Libraries were prepared by immunoSEQ multiplex PCR; TCRdb keeps only in-frame clonotypes and omits some of them. Of roughly 110,000 clones listed, 70% are singletons. The material sequenced was PBMCs. The receptors were gathered from a man in his thirties or forties in good health and CMV-seropositive. The CDR3 runs from the conserved cysteine through the conserved F or W. The D gene is left open where the match is weak. Only some rows state a clone size, as once, few, many or a class for expanded clones.

cdr3_aa cdr3_nt clone_size j_call d_call v_call
CASSFTYSYEQYF TGTGCCAGCAGCTTCACCTACTCCTACGAGCAGTACTTC - TRBJ2-7 - TRBV7-2
CASSRWGGSPLHF TGTGCCAGCAGCCGGTGGGGGGGGTCACCCCTCCACTTT - TRBJ1-6 - TRBV7-2
CASRITGFPYNSPLHF TGTGCCAGCAGAATAACAGGGTTCCCCTATAATTCACCCCTCCACTTT once TRBJ1-6 - TRBV27
CASSTDGQGNTEAFF TGCGCCAGCAGCACGGATGGACAGGGGAACACTGAAGCTTTCTTT - TRBJ1-1 TRBD1 TRBV5-1
CASSHGPEVWEETQYF TGTGCCAGCAGCCATGGTCCAGAGGTTTGGGAAGAGACCCAGTACTTC - TRBJ2-5 - TRBV4-2
CASSYHTGAQETQYF TGTGCCAGCAGTTATCATACTGGGGCCCAAGAGACCCAGTACTTC - TRBJ2-5 - TRBV6-5
CASSQGRGDGQAFF TGCGCCAGCAGCCAAGGACGGGGTGACGGGCAAGCTTTCTTT - TRBJ1-1 - TRBV4-1
CASSLKRDVVDTQYF TGTGCCAGTAGCCTTAAGCGGGACGTCGTAGATACGCAGTATTTT - TRBJ2-3 TRBD2 TRBV19
CASSLQGARDGYTF TGTGCCAGCAGTTTACAGGGGGCAAGAGATGGCTACACCTTC - TRBJ1-2 TRBD1 TRBV6-5
CASGQFRDRGPSNYGYTF TGCGCCAGCGGACAATTCCGGGACAGGGGGCCTTCTAACTATGGCTACACCTTC - TRBJ1-2 TRBD1 TRBV23-1
CASGTWRRTEAFF TGTGCCAGCGGAACTTGGAGGAGGACTGAAGCTTTCTTT - TRBJ1-1 - TRBV2
CASTGLAGQEQFF TGTGCCAGCACGGGACTAGCCGGGCAAGAGCAGTTCTTC - TRBJ2-1 TRBD2 TRBV6-5
CASSARDRGINQPQHF TGTGCCAGTAGTGCAAGAGACAGGGGGATAAATCAGCCCCAGCATTTT - TRBJ1-5 TRBD1 TRBV19
CASSGGQRSYNEQFF TGTGCCAGCAGCGGGGGACAGCGTTCCTACAATGAGCAGTTCTTC - TRBJ2-1 TRBD1 TRBV9
CASSRGTDNYGYTF TGTGCCAGCTCCAGAGGGACAGATAACTATGGCTACACCTTC few TRBJ1-2 TRBD1 TRBV18
CASSFPDPYGYTF TGCGCCAGCAGCTTTCCAGATCCATATGGCTACACCTTC - TRBJ1-2 - TRBV5-1
CASSSAVGDFPTGGRNTQYF TGTGCCAGCAGTTCGGCGGTTGGGGACTTTCCGACAGGGGGCAGAAATACGCAGTATTTT - TRBJ2-3 TRBD1 TRBV27
CASSPLLGGQLEAFF TGTGCCAGCAGTCCTCTCTTAGGGGGACAGCTAGAAGCTTTCTTT - TRBJ1-1 TRBD1 TRBV27
CASSLTVSYNEQFF TGCGCCAGCAGCTTGACAGTCTCCTACAATGAGCAGTTCTTC - TRBJ2-1 - TRBV5-1
CASSLFTSGAWYQETQYF TGTGCCAGCAGCTTATTCACTAGTGGAGCTTGGTACCAAGAGACCCAGTACTTC - TRBJ2-5 - TRBV7-9
CASSPGGTGVYEQYF TGTGCCAGCAGCCCCGGGGGGACAGGAGTCTACGAGCAGTACTTC - TRBJ2-7 - TRBV9
CATSRRQGVGNEKLFF TGTGCCACCAGCAGAAGACAGGGGGTGGGGAATGAAAAACTGTTTTTT - TRBJ1-4 TRBD1 TRBV15
CASSMDRARTEAFF TGTGCCAGTAGTATGGACAGGGCGAGGACTGAAGCTTTCTTT - TRBJ1-1 TRBD1 TRBV19
CASSLSGRYEQYF TGTGCCAGCAGCTTATCAGGGAGGTACGAGCAGTACTTC - TRBJ2-7 - TRBV7-8
CASSPNRAGGETQYF TGTGCCAGCAGCCCAAACAGGGCTGGAGGAGAGACCCAGTACTTC few TRBJ2-5 - TRBV11-2
CASSFRDSNQPQHF TGTGCCAGCAGTTTCCGGGATAGCAATCAGCCCCAGCATTTT few TRBJ1-5 - TRBV28
CSVEVKITGSNEQFF TGCAGCGTTGAAGTTAAAATCACAGGGAGCAATGAGCAGTTCTTC once TRBJ2-1 - TRBV29-1
CASSTRQGYYGYTF TGTGCCAGTAGTACCAGACAGGGTTACTATGGCTACACCTTC - TRBJ1-2 TRBD1 TRBV19
CASSHVGEDSYEQYF TGCGCCAGCAGCCATGTCGGGGAAGATTCCTACGAGCAGTACTTC once TRBJ2-7 - TRBV4-1
CASSFGRREGGPELFF TGTGCCAGCAGCTTTGGACGCCGAGAGGGGGGGCCGGAGCTGTTTTTT - TRBJ2-2 - TRBV5-4
CASSMDRDDYGYTF TGTGCCAGTAGTATGGACAGGGACGACTATGGCTACACCTTC - TRBJ1-2 TRBD1 TRBV19
CAWRLGGANYGYTF TGTGCCTGGAGACTAGGGGGCGCTAACTATGGCTACACCTTC once TRBJ1-2 TRBD1 TRBV30
CAWAGTGNTEAFF TGTGCCTGGGCCGGGACAGGGAACACTGAAGCTTTCTTT - TRBJ1-1 TRBD1 TRBV30
CASSPWGGAIDNEKLFF TGTGCCAGCAGCCCCTGGGGGGGCGCGATAGATAATGAAAAACTGTTTTTT - TRBJ1-4 - TRBV7-6
CSALLSGANVLTF TGCAGCGCCCTATTATCTGGGGCCAACGTCCTGACTTTC - TRBJ2-6 - TRBV29-1
CASSLTISGYNEQFF TGTGCCAGCAGCCTTACTATCTCCGGCTACAATGAGCAGTTCTTC few TRBJ2-1 - TRBV11-2
CASSPRDGRKWFF TGTGCCAGCAGCCCTAGGGACGGGAGGAAGTGGTTCTTC - TRBJ2-1 TRBD2 TRBV27
CASTAERGATGELFF TGTGCCAGCACCGCGGAGCGGGGGGCGACCGGGGAGCTGTTTTTT - TRBJ2-2 - TRBV21-1
CASSGNGGAESTDTQYF TGCGCCAGCAGTGGGAACGGGGGGGCCGAGAGCACAGATACGCAGTATTTT - TRBJ2-3 TRBD2 TRBV10-1
CAWSVNYDNEQFF TGTGCCTGGAGTGTAAACTACGACAATGAGCAGTTCTTC few TRBJ2-1 - TRBV30
CAISEGPGGLALF TGTGCCATCAGTGAGGGGCCTGGGGGACTAGCGTTGTTC - TRBJ2-7 TRBD2 TRBV10-3
CASRRWTSGGQRSYKQYF TGCGCCAGCAGGCGATGGACTAGCGGGGGGCAAAGGTCCTACAAGCAGTACTTC - TRBJ2-7 TRBD2 TRBV10-2
CASSFRGGSYEQYF TGTGCCAGCAGCTTTAGAGGGGGTTCCTACGAGCAGTACTTC - TRBJ2-7 - TRBV7-8
CASSASSGGTNEQFF TGTGCCAGCAGCGCTTCTAGCGGGGGGACAAATGAGCAGTTCTTC - TRBJ2-1 TRBD2 TRBV9
CASSSAGTSSGTQYF TGTGCTAGCAGCTCGGCCGGGACTAGTTCCGGGACCCAGTACTTC - TRBJ2-5 TRBD2 TRBV7-7
CATLLIMNTEAFF TGTGCCACCCTACTGATTATGAACACTGAAGCTTTCTTT - TRBJ1-1 - TRBV5-6
CAISEGEGDQPQHF TGTGCCATCAGTGAGGGGGAGGGGGATCAGCCCCAGCATTTT few TRBJ1-5 - TRBV10-3
CASSVLGLEHNEQFF TGTGCCAGCAGTGTTCTGGGACTAGAACACAATGAGCAGTTCTTC - TRBJ2-1 TRBD2 TRBV2